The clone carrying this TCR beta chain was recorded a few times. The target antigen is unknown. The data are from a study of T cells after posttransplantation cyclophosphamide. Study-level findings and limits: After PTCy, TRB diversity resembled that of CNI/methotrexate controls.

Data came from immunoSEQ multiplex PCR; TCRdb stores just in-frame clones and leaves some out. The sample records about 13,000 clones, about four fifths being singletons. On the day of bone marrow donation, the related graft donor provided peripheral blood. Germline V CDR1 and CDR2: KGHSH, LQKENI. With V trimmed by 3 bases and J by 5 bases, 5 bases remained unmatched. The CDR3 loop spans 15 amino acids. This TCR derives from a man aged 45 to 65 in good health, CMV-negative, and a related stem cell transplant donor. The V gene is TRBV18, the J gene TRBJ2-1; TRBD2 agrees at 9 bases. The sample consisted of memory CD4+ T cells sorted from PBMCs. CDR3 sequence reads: CASSPGIAGDNEQFF. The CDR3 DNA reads TGTGCCAGCTCACCCGGAATAGCGGGGGACAATGAGCAGTTCTTC.